Shown below are 5 T cell receptor beta chains from a single sample sequenced in a study of blood T cell repertoires in COVID-19. TCRdb keeps only in-frame clones here, not all; method: immunoSEQ multiplex PCR. The sample lists 120,000 to 150,000 clones, roughly 87% seen once, with roughly 4% in the top ten. Sample: PBMCs or T cells enriched from blood (not recorded which). The source of these receptors is a woman between 35 and 50 years old who had been exposed to COVID-19.

In DNA form, the CDR3 reads TGCAGCGGTGGGACTAGCGCCTACGAGCAGTACTTC. This gives the protein CSGGTSAYEQYF. V is TRBV29-1 and J is TRBJ2-7; 10 bases are shared with TRBD2. J was trimmed by 2 bases and V by 7 bases; bases with no gene match: 2. The CDR3 is made up of 12 amino acids. Germline CDR1 is SQVTM and CDR2 is ANQGSEA.

The chain links TRBV10-3 to TRBJ1-4; the match to TRBD1 covers 9 bases. With V trimmed by 3 bases and J by 3 bases, 2 bases remained unmatched. The CDR3 sequence is 15 residues long. CDR1 is ENHRY and CDR2 is SYGVKD in the germline V gene. In DNA, the CDR3 is TGTGCCATCAGTGACAGGGACAGGGCTAATGAAAAACTGTTTTTT. Its protein product is CAISDRDRANEKLFF.

The chain uses TRBV14 and TRBJ2-2, with TRBD2 matching over 8 bases. V shed 1 base, J shed 1 base, and the junction held 8 bases outside the gene matches. The germline CDR1 and CDR2 sequences are SGHDN and FVKESK. The CDR3 loop spans 18 amino acids. The CDR3 protein is CASSQGRRGGLNTGELFF. CDR3 coding DNA: TGTGCCAGCAGCCAAGGGCGTCGGGGGGGACTGAACACCGGGGAGCTGTTTTTT.

This chain connects TRBV27 to TRBJ1-1; D is perhaps TRBD1 (5 bases). V was cut by 7 bases and J by 0 bases, with 15 bases left in between. Per germline, CDR1 MNHEY and CDR2 SMNVEV (reference sequence). The CDR3 is 15 residues long. The DNA for the CDR3 is TGTGCCAGCACTCAAAGGGGCGACCTGAACACTGAAGCTTTCTTT. This gives the protein CASTQRGDLNTEAFF.

The chain carries TRBV6-5 and TRBJ1-5; D may be TRBD1 (6 bases). With 5 bases removed from V and 9 bases from J, the gap between germline ends came to 20 bases. Per the germline V gene, CDR1 is MNHEY and CDR2 is SVGAGI. CDR3 length: 15 residues. The CDR3 DNA is TGTGCCAGCAGTCCAACGAGGACAGCTTTAGGGCCCCAGCATTTT. It translates to CASSPTRTALGPQHF.